This T cell receptor (beta chain) was documented in a study of regulatory T cells in long-lasting Graves disease. The overall study: The study enrolled newly diagnosed Graves' patients on antithyroid drugs under 3 months. The study, taken as a whole, reports: Favoring TRBV28, TRBJ1-2 and TRBJ2-5 was a feature seen in persistent disease.

Combining iRepertoire HTBI primers with Arm-PCR of CDR3 regions, the authors built TCR beta libraries. MiXCR was run by TCRdb on the multiplex PCR reads, yielding one entry per CDR3 protein. The data hold hundreds of thousands of distinct CDR3 sequences, with around 15% observed a single time. CDR3 length: 14 residues. Trimming cost V 4 bases and J 5 bases, with 14 bases left between them. The sample's time point: newly diagnosed GD, antithyroid drugs for less than 3 months. PBMCs provided the RNA from which the TCR library was made. This clonotype was found a few times. Its antigen remains unknown. These data were also filed under a second study, of T cells in Graves' hyperthyroidism and ophthalmopathy. That paper states: Hyperthyroidism, newly diagnosed and lasting under 2 months, affected patients aged 18 to 65. The model forecast ophthalmopathy, anticipating it by a median around 6.5 months before onset.

This chain links TRBV12-3 or TRBV12-4 with TRBJ1-1; D possibly corresponds to TRBD1 (5 bases). The TCR comes from a man aged 18 to 29 with Graves disease. Here the sequenced sample was peripheral blood mononuclear cells (PBMCs), taken at new diagnosis, from a patient treated with antithyroid drugs. CDR3 protein: CASSSEGSETEAFF. DNA for the CDR3: TGTGCCAGCAGTTCTGAGGGGTCGGAGACTGAAGCTTTCTTT.